Here is one TCR beta chain with its context. This sample was taken from a study of T cell changes during pregnancy in multiple sclerosis. Using immunoSEQ multiplex PCR, the repertoire was profiled, and TCRdb retains in-frame clones only, with some absent. In the table there are some 17,000 clones, 80% to 85% of which are singletons. This sequence was found in a female donor in good health, enrolled as a control in a pregnancy study. The input for sequencing was CD8+ T cells from peripheral blood mononuclear cells, taken in the third trimester of pregnancy.

The CDR3 DNA is TGTGCCAGCAGCTTAGAAGCTAGCCCCTCTTACGAGCAGTTCTTC. Translation gives CASSLEASPSYEQFF. The chain couples TRBV7-7 to TRBJ2-1, with D tentatively TRBD2 (5 bases). The germline CDR1 and CDR2 sequences are SSHAT and FNYEAQ (reference sequence). V gave up 1 base and J gave up 10 bases, with 17 bases separating them. This CDR3 has 15 residues.